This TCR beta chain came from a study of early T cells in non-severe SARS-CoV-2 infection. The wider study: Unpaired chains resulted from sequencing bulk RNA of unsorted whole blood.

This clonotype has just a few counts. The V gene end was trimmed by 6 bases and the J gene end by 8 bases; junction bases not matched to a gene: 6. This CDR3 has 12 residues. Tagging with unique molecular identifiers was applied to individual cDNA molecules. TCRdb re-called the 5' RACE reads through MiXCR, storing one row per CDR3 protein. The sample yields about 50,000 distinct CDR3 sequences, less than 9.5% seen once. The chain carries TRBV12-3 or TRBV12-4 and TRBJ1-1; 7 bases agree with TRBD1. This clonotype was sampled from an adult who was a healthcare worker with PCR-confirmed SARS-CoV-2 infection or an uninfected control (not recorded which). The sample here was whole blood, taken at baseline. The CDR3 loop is CASSRDRAEAFF. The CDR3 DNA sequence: TGTGCCAGCAGCCGAGACAGGGCCGAAGCTTTCTTT.